This T cell receptor (beta chain) was sequenced in a study of tissue T cells after allogeneic stem cell transplantation. A few counts support this clone. Its matching antigen is unknown. Mouse germline and gene names are used. The read is 1 residue too short to cover the CDR3 end, so that end is filled in from the germline J gene. Time point described: mouse harvest day 14 after allogeneic transplant. Mouse grafts combined 10^7 T-cell-depleted bone marrow cells with 10^6 splenic CD5+ T cells. Tissues came from B6→BALB/c major-mismatch GVHD mice at day 7 or 14. Assay used: immunoSEQ multiplex PCR; TCRdb lists only in-frame clones, some missing. This table holds thousands of clones, approximately 30% found once. Regarding the study as a whole: Motif-based clustering found tissue-specific repertoire signatures shared across patients, though few clones were shared.

V was trimmed by 5 bases and J by 0 bases, leaving 8 bases between them. This CDR3 spans 14 amino acids. Germline V lookup: CDR1 GFQATS, CDR2 STVNSAI. The chain is built from TRBV20 and TRBJ1-6; D perhaps matches TRBD1 (5 bases). TRBJ1-6 is marked as an open reading frame, function uncertain. The sequencing sample was made of skin. This TCR was recovered from a female BALB/c mouse given C57BL/6 T cells with graft-versus-host disease after an allogeneic hematopoietic cell transplant. CDR3 bases read: TGTGGTGCTTTACAGGATTCCTATAATTCGCCCCTCTAC. Residues: CGALQDSYNSPLY. The whole CDR3 protein reads CGALQDSYNSPLYF.